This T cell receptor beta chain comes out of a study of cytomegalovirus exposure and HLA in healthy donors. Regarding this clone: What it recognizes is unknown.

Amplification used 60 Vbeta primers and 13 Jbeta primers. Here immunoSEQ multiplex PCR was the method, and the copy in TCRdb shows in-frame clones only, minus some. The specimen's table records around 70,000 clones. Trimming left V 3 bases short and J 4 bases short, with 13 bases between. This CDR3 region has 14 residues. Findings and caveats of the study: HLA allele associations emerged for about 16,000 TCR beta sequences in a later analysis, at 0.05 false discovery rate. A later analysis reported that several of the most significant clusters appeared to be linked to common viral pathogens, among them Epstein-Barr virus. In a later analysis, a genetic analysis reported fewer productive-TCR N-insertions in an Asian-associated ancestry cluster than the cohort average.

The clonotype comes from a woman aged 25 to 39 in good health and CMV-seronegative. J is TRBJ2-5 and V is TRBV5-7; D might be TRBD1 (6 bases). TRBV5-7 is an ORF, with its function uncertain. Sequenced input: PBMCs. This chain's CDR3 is CASSSVGGAETQYF. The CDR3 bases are TGTGCCAGCAGCTCTGTAGGGGGTGCAGAGACCCAGTACTTC.